The following is a TCR beta chain sequence with its context. Its antigen remains unidentified. The data stem from a study of cytomegalovirus exposure and HLA in healthy donors. Overall study: Ancestry clustering placed around four fifths of some 400 genotyped donors in the Caucasian-associated cluster.

PCR was performed using 60 Vbeta and 13 Jbeta primers. Using immunoSEQ multiplex PCR, the repertoire was profiled, and TCRdb retains in-frame clones only, with some absent. The repertoire consists of 120,000 to 150,000 clones, with 84% occurring once and the leading ten covering 2% to 2.5%. The study, taken as a whole, reports: Most subjects' HLA-A and HLA-B alleles were reportedly predicted from TCR beta sequences.

Trimming removed 6 bases from V and 6 bases from J; junction bases left unmatched: 9. The CDR3 length is 15 residues. CDR1 is MRHNA, CDR2 SNTAGT, per germline. The chain couples TRBV6-4 to TRBJ2-2, with 8 bases matching TRBD2. The receptor was derived from a boy younger than 10 in good health and CMV-seronegative. Sequenced sample: PBMCs. The CDR3 loop reads CASSYTAGGSGELFF. Here the CDR3 DNA reads TGTGCCAGCAGCTATACTGCGGGAGGATCCGGGGAGCTGTTTTTT.